What follows are 28 T cell receptor beta chains derived from one specimen sequenced in a study of T-cell reconstitution after alpha-beta-depleted transplantation in children. It was with unique molecular identifiers that the TCRbeta library was prepared. TCRdb reprocessed the PCR reads via MiXCR and lists one record per CDR3 protein. The sample holds approximately 270,000 distinct CDR3 sequences, roughly 9.5% seen once. The sample here was PBMCs from the stem cell graft donor, taken from the stem cell graft. Receptors originate from a human donor who donated a stem cell graft to a child with SCID.

This clonotype was observed a few times. J is TRBJ2-2 and V is TRBV16, with D maybe TRBD1 (6 bases). This CDR3 is built from 15 residues. The germline V gene has CDR1 KGHSY and CDR2 FQNENV. Trimming cost V 2 bases and J 7 bases, with 14 bases left between them. Written as DNA, the CDR3 is TGTGCCAGCAGCCAAGTAGGAGGACAGATCGGGGAGCTGTTTTTT. It translates to CASSQVGGQIGELFF. The full variable domain, rest sourced from reference TRBV16 and TRBJ2-2, is GEEVAQTPKHLVRGEGQKAKLYCAPIKGHSYVFWYQQVLKNEFKFLISFQNENVFDETGMPKERFSAKCLPNSPCSLEIQATKLEDSAVYFCASSQVGGQIGELFFGEGSRLTVL.

This chain's CDR3 is CASSLRVWVTEAFF. Written as DNA, the CDR3 is TGTGCCAGCAGTTTGAGAGTTTGGGTCACTGAAGCTTTCTTT. The gene calls are TRBV12-3 or TRBV12-4 and TRBJ1-1; D uncertain. This CDR3 has 14 residues. The V end lost 3 bases, the J end lost 4 bases, and 12 bases lay between the germline ends.

This rearrangement joins TRBV7-2 to TRBJ1-2; D not certain. This CDR3 comprises 12 residues. V was trimmed by 1 base and J by 7 bases, leaving 7 bases between them. Germline CDR1 SGHTA, CDR2 FQGNSA. The CDR3 DNA follows: TGTGCCAGCAGCTTAGTGTCACTTGGCTACACCTTC. This encodes CASSLVSLGYTF.

This clonotype was detected a few times. The CDR3 region has the DNA TGCAGTGCTGGTACAGGGTTGGAGACAGATACGCAGTATTTT. Protein product: CSAGTGLETDTQYF. V and J are TRBV20-1 and TRBJ2-3, with a tentative D call TRBD1 (6 bases). The V end lost 5 bases, the J end lost 3 bases, and 15 bases lay between the germline ends. The CDR3 spans 14 residues. From germline, CDR1 is DFQATT and CDR2 SNEGSKA (reference sequence).

Note on this clonotype: The junction departs from the called germline gene at one end, perhaps through a read error. The chain joins TRBV18 to TRBJ2-2; 13 nucleotides line up with TRBD2. The germline CDR1 and CDR2 sequences are KGHSH and LQKENI. The CDR3 contains 21 residues. The CDR3 coding sequence is TGTTCCAGCTCACCATCGAAAATCCAGACTAGCGGGGGGCCTAACACCGGGGAGCTGTTTTTT. It translates to CSSSPSKIQTSGGPNTGELFF.

This clonotype was detected only a few times. The V gene is TRBV5-1, the J gene TRBJ2-1, with 10 bases matching TRBD1. The J segment lost 4 bases and the V segment lost 9 bases, leaving 4 bases of the junction unmatched. Per the germline V gene, CDR1 is SGHRS and CDR2 is YFSETQ. The CDR3 loop spans 13 amino acids. CDR3 protein: CATPGQGYNEQFF. CDR3 coding DNA: TGCGCCACTCCGGGACAGGGGTACAATGAGCAGTTCTTC. The whole variable domain, filled in from reference TRBV5-1 and TRBJ2-1, reads KAGVTQTPRYLIKTRGQQVTLSCSPISGHRSVSWYQQTPGQGLQFLFEYFSETQRNKGNFPGRFSGRQFSNSRSEMNVSTLELGDSALYLCATPGQGYNEQFFGPGTRLTVL.

In its sample, this clonotype was seen many times. The chain joins TRBV9 to TRBJ2-7, with 9 bases aligning to TRBD2. Germline CDR1 reads SGDLS; CDR2 reads YYNGEE. CDR3 length: 15 amino acids. The J segment lost 3 bases and the V segment lost 5 bases, leaving 9 bases of the junction unmatched. The DNA of the CDR3 is TGTGCCAGCAGTGCGGGAGGGACAGAAGTCTACGAGCAGTACTTC. This sequence encodes CASSAGGTEVYEQYF.

The rearrangement uses TRBV6-5 and TRBJ2-7; 12 bases are a match to TRBD2. Per the germline V gene, CDR1 is MNHEY and CDR2 is SVGAGI. The CDR3 contains 15 residues. V lost 6 bases and J lost 5; bases outside the gene matches: 8. The CDR3 loop is CASSSLAGGPHEQYF. The DNA of the CDR3 is TGTGCCAGCAGCTCCCTAGCGGGAGGGCCCCACGAGCAGTACTTC.

V and J are TRBV29-1 and TRBJ1-1, with D unresolved. Deletions cut 4 bases from V and 3 bases from J, with 12 bases between. The germline CDR1 and CDR2 sequences are SQVTM and ANQGSEA. The CDR3 spans 13 residues. CDR3 region: CSVVPGRDTEAFF. CDR3 bases: TGCAGCGTTGTTCCGGGCCGGGACACTGAAGCTTTCTTT.

This chain connects TRBV4-2 to TRBJ2-1; 7 nucleotides line up with TRBD2. Germline CDR1 is LGHNA and CDR2 is YNFKEQ. The J segment lost 2 bases and the V segment lost 4 bases, leaving 14 bases of the junction unmatched. The CDR3 spans 18 residues. The CDR3 DNA follows: TGTGCCAGCAGCCGGATACCGGGCGGCGGGAGCCCCTACAATGAGCAGTTCTTC. Amino acid sequence: CASSRIPGGGSPYNEQFF.

Many counts were recorded for this clonotype. The chain combines TRBV2 with TRBJ1-1, with 11 bases matching TRBD1. With 3 bases clipped from V and 6 bases from J, the junction kept 3 bases outside the gene matches. CDR1 and CDR2 from the germline V gene are SNHLY and FYNNEI. CDR3 length equals 14 residues. The CDR3 nucleotides are TGTGCCAGCAGTGAGGACAGGGGGCTACCTGAAGCTTTCTTT. Residues: CASSEDRGLPEAFF.

The chain has TRBV5-1 and TRBJ2-1, with 8 positions matching TRBD2. With 1 base clipped from V and 9 bases from J, the junction kept 15 bases outside the gene matches. The CDR3 loop spans 17 amino acids. Per germline, CDR1 SGHRS and CDR2 YFSETQ. The CDR3 sequence is CASSLRPAGALISEQFF. The CDR3, as DNA: TGCGCCAGCAGCTTGCGGCCAGCGGGGGCCCTTATTAGTGAGCAGTTCTTC.

Only a few counts were recorded for this clonotype. The chain is built from TRBV10-3 and TRBJ1-1; 7 bases line up with TRBD1. Looked up from germline, CDR1 is ENHRY and CDR2 is SYGVKD. V was pared by 8 bases and J by 5 bases, with 5 bases of the junction left unmatched. CDR3 length: 12 residues. This CDR3 reads CAIGEGATEAFF. CDR3 DNA sequence: TGTGCCATCGGAGAGGGGGCGACTGAAGCTTTCTTT.

In DNA, the CDR3 is TGTGCCAGCAGTTTACCCCTCACCTACAATGAGCAGTTCTTC. This sequence encodes CASSLPLTYNEQFF. The genes are TRBV12-3 or TRBV12-4 and TRBJ2-1; D remains ambiguous. V was pared by 2 bases and J by 2 bases, with 7 bases between. The CDR3 runs to 14 residues.

This clonotype was seen more than once but under ten times. The chain links TRBV9 to TRBJ2-1; 11 bases line up with TRBD2. Germline CDR1 SGDLS, CDR2 YYNGEE. The CDR3 contains 16 residues. The junction had 9 bases not matched to a gene; V was cut back by 6 bases and J by 4 bases. CDR3 DNA sequence: TGTGCCAGCAACAAATACTCTAGCGGGGGGTACAATGAGCAGTTCTTC. The encoded protein is CASNKYSSGGYNEQFF.

V and J are TRBV7-8 and TRBJ2-5, with D possibly matching TRBD1 (5 bases). The V end lost 0 bases, the J end lost 4 bases, and 12 bases lay between the germline ends. CDR1 is SGHVS and CDR2 is FQNEAQ in the germline V gene. The CDR3 loop spans 15 amino acids. CDR3 amino acids: CASSLANRFSETQYF. The CDR3 DNA sequence: TGTGCCAGCAGCTTAGCGAACAGGTTTTCAGAGACCCAGTACTTC.

This clonotype was detected a few times. The chain combines TRBV7-9 with TRBJ2-1; no reliable D call. The CDR3 runs 13 residues. Germline CDR1 reads SEHNR; CDR2 reads FQNEAQ (reference sequence). The V end was cut by 8 bases, the J end by 4 bases, with 12 bases between. In nucleotides, the CDR3 is TGTGCCAGCGAGGAAAAGATTTACAATGAGCAGTTCTTC. Its translation: CASEEKIYNEQFF.

This chain uses TRBV11-1 with TRBJ1-1; maybe TRBD1 (6 bases). CDR3 length: 20 amino acids. In germline, CDR1 is SGHAT, CDR2 FQDESV (reference sequence). V lost 4 bases and J 0 bases, leaving 27 bases between the germline ends. The CDR3 coding sequence is TGTGCCAGCAGCTCCCCTTTGTTGACAGGCGCGGCAATGATGAACACTGAAGCTTTCTTT. Translation gives CASSSPLLTGAAMMNTEAFF.

This clonotype was found many times. V usage is TRBV10-3 and J usage is TRBJ1-2; 11 nucleotides match TRBD1. V dropped 3 bases and J dropped 8; count of bases not matched to a gene: 5. CDR3 length: 14 residues. The germline CDR1 and CDR2 sequences are ENHRY and SYGVKD. CDR3 in amino acids: CAISDPGTGGGYTF. The CDR3 region has the DNA TGTGCCATCAGTGACCCTGGGACAGGGGGAGGCTACACCTTC.

V usage is TRBV12-3 or TRBV12-4 and J usage is TRBJ2-3; possible D gene TRBD1, 6 bases. V was shortened by 5 bases and J by 4 bases, with 16 bases between the two germline ends. The CDR3 runs 15 residues. In nucleotides, the CDR3 is TGTGCCAGCAGTGACCGGGACAAGGGGGCAGATACGCAGTATTTT. It specifies CASSDRDKGADTQYF.

This clonotype came up many times. V and J are TRBV13 and TRBJ2-3; 8 bases align to TRBD2. Germline V gives CDR1 PRHDT, CDR2 FYEKMQ (reference sequence). With 5 bases clipped from V and 5 bases from J, the junction kept 3 bases outside the gene matches. This CDR3 is 13 amino acids long. The chain's CDR3 is CASSPLAGDTQYF. CDR3 bases: TGTGCCAGCAGCCCTCTAGCGGGAGATACGCAGTATTTT.

This clonotype was detected a few times. The chain's CDR3 is CSAKSGGPYNEQFF. As DNA, the CDR3 is TGCAGTGCCAAAAGCGGGGGCCCTTACAATGAGCAGTTCTTC. This chain joins TRBV20-1 and TRBJ2-1; 8 bases fit TRBD2. Germline-derived CDR1 and CDR2 are DFQATT and SNEGSKA (reference sequence). CDR3 length equals 14 residues. With V trimmed by 6 bases and J by 4 bases, 8 bases remained unmatched.

This clonotype was counted ten times or more. The chain links TRBV4-2 to TRBJ1-2; a possible D gene is TRBD1 (5 bases). The V gene's germline CDR1 is LGHNA and CDR2 YNFKEQ. CDR3 length: 15 amino acids. With 0 bases removed from V and 5 bases from J, the gap between germline ends came to 13 bases. Written as DNA, the CDR3 is TGTGCCAGCAGCCAAGATAGGTCAGAGGGGTATGGCTACACCTTC. Encoded protein: CASSQDRSEGYGYTF.

This clonotype was seen a handful of times. The CDR3 spells CASSTTLGRNEKLFF. The DNA for the CDR3 is TGTGCCAGCAGCACCACCTTGGGAAGGAATGAAAAACTGTTTTTT. The chain combines TRBV3-1 with TRBJ1-4; D uncertain. The CDR3 runs to 15 residues. CDR1 is LGHDT, CDR2 YNNKEL, per germline (reference sequence). Trimming took 5 bases from V and 5 from J, leaving 15 bases between them.

This clonotype has ten or more counts. The chain combines TRBV20-1 with TRBJ2-7, with D hard to call. Germline V gene data show CDR1 as DFQATT and CDR2 as SNEGSKA (reference sequence). The germline V and J ends were trimmed by 6 bases and 6 bases, with 12 bases remaining between them. The CDR3 extends over 11 amino acids. The CDR3 DNA follows: TGCAGTGCCACCGCCTTAGGCGAGCAGTACTTC. Its protein is CSATALGEQYF.

This clonotype has just a few counts. V and J are TRBV18 and TRBJ2-7, with a weak D call TRBD2 (5 bases). CDR1 KGHSH and CDR2 LQKENI come from the germline V gene. Trimming removed 2 bases from V and 0 bases from J, with 14 bases in between. The CDR3 sequence is 16 residues long. The chain's CDR3 is CASSPGVRGSSYEQYF. The CDR3 nucleotides are TGTGCCAGCTCACCAGGGGTCCGGGGAAGCTCCTACGAGCAGTACTTC.

This clonotype was picked up a small number of times. The chain employs TRBV6-6 and TRBJ2-7, with D unresolved. The CDR3 covers 12 residues. V was shortened by 2 bases and J by 2 bases, with 4 bases between the two germline ends. The germline gives CDR1 MNHNY, CDR2 SVGAGI (reference sequence). The CDR3 DNA is TGTGCCAGCAGTTACACTGCCTACGAGCAGTACTTC. Its translation: CASSYTAYEQYF.

This clonotype was counted between two and nine times. CDR3 coding DNA: TGCAGTGCTAGATCTAGCGGGGGTAACTACAATGAGCAGTTCTTC. Translated: CSARSSGGNYNEQFF. The chain uses TRBV20-1 and TRBJ2-1, with 10 bases lining up with TRBD2. The CDR3 runs to 15 residues. The J segment lost 3 bases and the V segment lost 2 bases, leaving 4 bases of the junction unmatched. CDR1 and CDR2 from the germline V gene are DFQATT and SNEGSKA (reference sequence).